Presented here are 7 T cell receptor beta chains from one specimen sequenced in a study of OX40 agonist ivuxolimab in advanced cancers. Assay used: immunoSEQ multiplex PCR; TCRdb lists only in-frame clones, some missing. The sample shows approximately 56,000 clones, approximately 87% of them seen only once. The input for sequencing was CD4+ or CD8+ T cells sorted from blood, taken in a trial of the OX40 agonist ivuxolimab. The receptors stem from an adult with an advanced solid tumor such as melanoma, head and neck, liver or kidney cancer.

This clone occurred once. The chain is built from TRBV28 and TRBJ2-4; TRBD1 matches at 11 bases. CDR1 and CDR2 (germline): MDHEN, SYDVKM. The trim removed 4 bases at V and 1 base at J, leaving 6 bases unmatched. The CDR3 consists of 17 residues. This chain's CDR3 is CASSWTGGFDAKNIQYF. For the CDR3, the DNA is TGTGCCAGCAGTTGGACAGGGGGCTTCGACGCCAAAAACATTCAGTACTTC. Complete variable domain (other parts from reference TRBV28 and TRBJ2-4): DVKVTQSSRYLVKRTGEKVFLECVQDMDHENMFWYRQDPGLGLRLIYFSYDVKMKEKGDIPEGYSVSREKKERFSLILESASTNQTSMYLCASSWTGGFDAKNIQYFGAGTRLSVL.

This rearrangement joins TRBV4-1 to TRBJ2-1; possibly TRBD2 for D (5 bases). Germline V gives CDR1 MGHRA, CDR2 YSYEKL. The CDR3 consists of 15 residues. Trimming cost V 4 bases and J 3 bases, with 13 bases left between them. The CDR3 region has the DNA TGCGCCAGCAGCCTCTACGAACTAGACTACAATGAGCAGTTCTTC. Translating gives CASSLYELDYNEQFF.

The rearrangement uses TRBV5-8 and TRBJ1-1; D remains unclear. The CDR3 is made up of 13 amino acids. Germline V lookup: CDR1 SGHTS, CDR2 YDEGEE. The V end was cut by 7 bases, the J end by 0 bases, with 10 bases between. As DNA, the CDR3 is TGTGCCAGCCCAAATGAGGTGAACACTGAAGCTTTCTTT. The encoded protein is CASPNEVNTEAFF.

The rearrangement joins TRBV5-5 to TRBJ2-3, with TRBD1 matching 7 bases. The V and J ends lost 3 bases and 1 base, in that order; junction bases with no gene match: 2. There are 14 residues in the CDR3. The germline V gene has CDR1 SGHKS and CDR2 YYEKEE (reference sequence). For the CDR3, the DNA is TGTGCCAGCAGCTCTGGACAGGGCACAGATACGCAGTATTTT. Protein sequence: CASSSGQGTDTQYF.

This clone was observed a few times. The chain is built from TRBV10-3 and TRBJ2-2; 7 bases fit TRBD1. The J segment lost 6 bases and the V segment lost 2 bases, leaving 6 bases of the junction unmatched. The CDR3 is made up of 15 amino acids. Germline assignment: CDR1 ENHRY and CDR2 SYGVKD. CDR3 nucleotide sequence: TGTGCCATCAGTGAGGACAGGGTCGGACCCGGGGAGCTGTTTTTT. This gives the protein CAISEDRVGPGELFF.

The V call is TRBV15, the J call TRBJ1-4; 9 bases match TRBD1. Germline V CDR1 and CDR2: LNHNV, YYDKDF (reference sequence). V lost 2 bases, J lost 1 base, and 5 bases stayed unmatched. CDR3 length: 17 residues. The chain's CDR3 is CATSRPLDRGTNEKLFF. DNA for the CDR3: TGTGCCACCAGCAGACCGTTGGACAGGGGAACTAATGAAAAACTGTTTTTT.

This chain joins TRBV2 and TRBJ2-7; 10 nucleotides match TRBD2. V gave up 6 bases and J gave up 3 bases; unmatched junction bases: 8. The CDR3 has 15 amino acids. Germline CDR1 SNHLY, CDR2 FYNNEI. This chain's CDR3 is CASRPTSGIDYEQYF. In nucleotides, the CDR3 is TGTGCCAGCAGACCAACTAGCGGGATAGACTACGAGCAGTACTTC.